The clone carrying this T cell receptor beta chain was picked up many times. As yet, its antigen is unknown. In TCRdb, the RACE reads were re-called with MiXCR into one record per CDR3 protein. Of 40,000 to 60,000 distinct CDR3 sequences listed, roughly 9.5% were seen once; the top ten hold around 4%. The data were taken from a study of human T cells and chemical hapten exposure. The wider study: The sensitizing agent was 2% DPC, placed on about 2 cm by about 2 cm of upper inner arm skin. Broader study findings: DPC sensitization produced no change in TCRs with frequency above 1 in 1000.

CDR1 and CDR2 from the germline V gene are MRHNA and SNTAGT. V gave up 0 bases and J gave up 4 bases; unmatched junction bases: 6. This CDR3 contains 16 residues. The time point was: patch test 1, 2 weeks after DPC sensitization. Treatment in this sample: therapeutic diphenylcyclopropenone sensitization with weekly scalp DPC. Blood draws preceded each patch test application. The material sequenced was whole blood, taken in connection with sensitization to the hapten diphenylcyclopropenone (DPC). This chain joins TRBV6-4 and TRBJ2-1; 7 bases align to TRBD2. The receptor comes from a woman between 50 and 59 years old with alopecia areata. Some clones in this sample may be carry-over from other donors' samples. This chain's CDR3 is CASSDSAAGTYNEQFF. Here the CDR3 DNA reads TGTGCCAGCAGTGACTCTGCAGCGGGGACGTACAATGAGCAGTTCTTC.